This T cell receptor (beta chain) was recovered during a study of blood T cells in healthy people across ages. Only a few counts were recorded for this clonotype. Its cognate antigen is unknown. A second PCR, run for roughly 6 to 11 cycles, used a sample-barcoded 5' primer plus a J-beta primer mix. Every cDNA was tagged by a template-switch adaptor with 12 random nucleotides. TCRdb reanalysed the 5' RACE reads using MiXCR and keeps one entry per CDR3 protein. The sample has 780,000 or so distinct CDR3 sequences, around 50% seen once; the top ten hold more than 25%. Trimming took 5 bases from V and 7 from J, leaving 15 bases between them. Germline V gives CDR1 DFQATT, CDR2 SNEGSKA (reference sequence). This CDR3 contains 13 residues. Findings of the study overall: Among long-lived donors, naive CD4+ cells were more numerous and diversity higher than in aged donors.

Sample: blood. The receptor was isolated from a man aged 40-49 years in good health. This chain connects TRBV20-1 to TRBJ2-1; D is ambiguous. CDR3 residues: CSARDSGRNEQFF. The CDR3 DNA reads as TGCAGTGCTCGCGACTCCGGCAGGAATGAGCAGTTCTTC.